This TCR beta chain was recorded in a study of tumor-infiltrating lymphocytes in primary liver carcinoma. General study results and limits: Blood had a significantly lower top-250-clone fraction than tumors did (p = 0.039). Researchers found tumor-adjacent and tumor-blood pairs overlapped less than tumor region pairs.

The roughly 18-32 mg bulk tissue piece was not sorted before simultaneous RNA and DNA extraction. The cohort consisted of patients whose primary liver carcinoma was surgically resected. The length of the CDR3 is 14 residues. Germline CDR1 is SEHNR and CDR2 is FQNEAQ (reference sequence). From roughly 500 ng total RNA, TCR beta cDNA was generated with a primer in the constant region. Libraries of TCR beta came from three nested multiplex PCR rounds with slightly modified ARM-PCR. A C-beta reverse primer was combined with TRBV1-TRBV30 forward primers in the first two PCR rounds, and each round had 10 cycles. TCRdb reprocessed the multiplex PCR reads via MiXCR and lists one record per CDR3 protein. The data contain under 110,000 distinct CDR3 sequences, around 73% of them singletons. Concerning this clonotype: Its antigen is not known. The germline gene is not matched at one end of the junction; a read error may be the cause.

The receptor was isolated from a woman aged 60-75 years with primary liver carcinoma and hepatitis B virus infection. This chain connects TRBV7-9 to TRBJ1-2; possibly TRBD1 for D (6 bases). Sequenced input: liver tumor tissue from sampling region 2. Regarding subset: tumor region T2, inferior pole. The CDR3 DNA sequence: TGTGCCAGCGGCACATCGACAGGCGGCTATGGCTACATCTTC. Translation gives CASGTSTGGYGYIF. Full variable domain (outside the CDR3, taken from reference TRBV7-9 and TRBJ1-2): DTGVSQNPRHKITKRGQNVTFRCDPISEHNRLYWYRQTLGQGPEFLTYFQNEAQLEKSRLLSDRFSAERPKGSFSTLEIQRTEQGDSAMYLCASGTSTGGYGYIFGSGTRLTVV.